This passage covers 32 T cell receptor beta chains from one sample sequenced in a study of blood T cell repertoires in COVID-19. TCRdb's copy holds only in-frame clones and misses some; the assay was immunoSEQ multiplex PCR. The sample has under 200,000 clones, around 86% seen once. What was sequenced was peripheral blood. The receptors derive from a man aged 70 or older with acute or convalescent COVID-19.

V is TRBV7-7 and J is TRBJ2-1; weak D call: TRBD2 (6 bases). This CDR3 has 15 residues. Germline-derived CDR1 and CDR2 are SSHAT and FNYEAQ (reference sequence). The V end lost 2 bases, the J end lost 5 bases, and 13 bases lay between the germline ends. The CDR3 DNA follows: TGTGCCAGCAGCTTATTTACGGGGAGGAACAATGAGCAGTTCTTC. Encoded protein: CASSLFTGRNNEQFF.

The J gene is TRBJ1-5, the V gene TRBV28; D perhaps matches TRBD1 (5 bases). The germline V gene encodes CDR1 MDHEN and CDR2 SYDVKM. Trimming cost V 5 bases and J 3 bases, with 11 bases left between them. The CDR3 extends over 14 amino acids. The CDR3: CASSPRGYNQPQHF. The CDR3 bases are TGTGCCAGCAGTCCTAGGGGCTACAATCAGCCCCAGCATTTT.

The chain is built from TRBV7-9 and TRBJ2-3, with TRBD2 as a possible D gene (6 bases). This CDR3 has 17 residues. Germline V gene sequence: CDR1 SEHNR, CDR2 FQNEAQ (reference sequence). Trimming stripped 5 bases from V and 0 bases from J, with 18 bases between. This chain's CDR3 is CASSPRVGTSSTDTQYF. DNA for the CDR3: TGTGCCAGCAGCCCTAGAGTAGGGACTTCTAGCACAGATACGCAGTATTTT.

The V gene is TRBV5-1, the J gene TRBJ2-7; a weak D match, TRBD2 (5 bases). Germline V lookup: CDR1 SGHRS, CDR2 YFSETQ. The CDR3 extends over 15 amino acids. The V end was cut by 3 bases, the J end by 0 bases, with 13 bases between. CDR3 loop: CASSSRSGSSYEQYF. The CDR3 DNA follows: TGCGCCAGCAGCTCGCGTTCGGGGAGCTCCTACGAGCAGTACTTC.

A few counts support this clone. The chain is built from TRBV7-3 and TRBJ2-5; D unclear. The germline CDR1 and CDR2 sequences are SGHTA and FQGTGA. V lost 5 bases and J 5 bases, leaving 12 bases between the germline ends. The CDR3 contains 13 residues. The CDR3 region is CASSRSVRETQYF. CDR3 sequence (DNA): TGTGCCAGCAGCCGCTCCGTCCGGGAGACCCAGTACTTC.

This clone appeared once. The CDR3 protein is CASSPLVAGGLGGELFF. In DNA form, the CDR3 reads TGCGCCAGCAGCCCCTTAGTCGCGGGAGGGCTCGGCGGGGAGCTGTTTTTT. V and J are TRBV5-1 and TRBJ2-2; TRBD2 matches at 9 bases. The CDR3 totals 17 residues. With 4 bases clipped from V and 7 bases from J, the junction kept 14 bases outside the gene matches. The germline V gene encodes CDR1 SGHRS and CDR2 YFSETQ.

This clone was seen repeatedly, ten times or more. Written as DNA, the CDR3 is TGCGCCAGCAGCTTGGGTCGCCCCGGAGAGACCCAGTACTTC. Encoded protein: CASSLGRPGETQYF. V and J are TRBV5-1 and TRBJ2-5; D ambiguous. CDR1 SGHRS and CDR2 YFSETQ come from the germline V gene. The CDR3 is made up of 14 amino acids. Deletions cut 0 bases from V and 4 bases from J, with 10 bases between.

The rearrangement uses TRBV7-3 and TRBJ2-7; D is uncertain. The CDR3 has 13 residues. V lost 1 base to trimming and J lost 2 bases, with 6 bases between them. CDR1 and CDR2 from the germline V gene are SGHTA and FQGTGA. The chain's CDR3 is CASSLNPTYEQYF. CDR3 nucleotide sequence: TGTGCCAGCAGCTTAAACCCTACCTACGAGCAGTACTTC.

V usage is TRBV7-6 and J usage is TRBJ2-2; D might be TRBD1 (5 bases). V was cut by 8 bases and J by 6 bases, with 16 bases left in between. Germline CDR1 and CDR2: SGHVS and FNYEAQ. The CDR3 sequence is 14 residues long. Here the CDR3 reads CASAGINLAGELFF. Here the CDR3 DNA reads TGTGCCAGCGCAGGGATAAACCTAGCCGGGGAGCTGTTTTTT.

The rearrangement links TRBV9 to TRBJ1-1; no clear D gene. V was pared by 3 bases and J by 1 base, with 7 bases between. The CDR3 runs to 13 residues. Germline loops: CDR1 SGDLS, CDR2 YYNGEE. The CDR3 nucleotides are TGTGCCAGCAGCGCCACAACGAACACTGAAGCTTTCTTT. The encoded protein is CASSATTNTEAFF.

Only one count was recorded for this clone. The V call is TRBV5-4, the J call TRBJ1-4, with D hard to call. Germline CDR1 is SGHNT and CDR2 is YYREEE (reference sequence). The CDR3 runs to 14 residues. V shed 2 bases and J shed 0 bases, with 5 bases lying between them. CDR3 region: CASSFRATNEKLFF. Here the CDR3 DNA reads TGTGCCAGCAGCTTTCGAGCAACTAATGAAAAACTGTTTTTT.

This clone has just one count. The V gene is TRBV7-9, the J gene TRBJ1-3; 7 positions match TRBD1. Looked up from germline, CDR1 is SEHNR and CDR2 is FQNEAQ (reference sequence). Trimming at V came to 5 bases and at J to 2 bases, leaving 6 bases not matched to a gene. This CDR3 region has 15 residues. Here the CDR3 reads CASSVPGGPGNTIYF. CDR3 coding DNA: TGTGCCAGCAGCGTACCAGGGGGACCTGGAAACACCATATATTTT.

The V and J genes are TRBV2 and TRBJ1-2; 7 nucleotides line up with TRBD1. Trimming cost V 2 bases and J 2 bases; bases outside gene matches: 5. In germline, CDR1 is SNHLY, CDR2 FYNNEI. CDR3 length: 15 residues. The CDR3 is CASSELWDSNYGYTF. CDR3 bases: TGTGCCAGCAGTGAACTTTGGGACAGCAACTATGGCTACACCTTC.

The chain employs TRBV24-1 and TRBJ2-3; the match to TRBD2 covers 10 bases. Germline assignment: CDR1 KGHDR and CDR2 SFDVKD. The CDR3 has 17 residues. J gave up 3 bases and V 3 bases, and 8 bases lay outside the gene matches. The CDR3 loop reads CATSDRPLAGATDTQYF. The CDR3 coding sequence is TGTGCCACCAGTGATCGACCTCTAGCGGGAGCAACAGATACGCAGTATTTT.

The chain carries TRBV2 and TRBJ1-1; TRBD1 might be the D (5 bases). Between the trimmed V and J ends, which lost 4 bases and 5 bases, there was a span of 14 bases. In germline, CDR1 is SNHLY, CDR2 FYNNEI. The CDR3 loop spans 14 amino acids. The CDR3 spells CASSGKKGSTEAFF. The CDR3, as DNA: TGTGCCAGCAGTGGAAAAAAGGGGTCGACTGAAGCTTTCTTT.

The chain has TRBV7-9 and TRBJ1-4, with 8 bases lining up with TRBD1. The CDR3 is 15 amino acids. With V trimmed by 5 bases and J by 4 bases, 6 bases remained unmatched. Germline CDR1 SEHNR, CDR2 FQNEAQ (reference sequence). The CDR3, as DNA: TGTGCCAGCAGCCTGACAGGGGCCTTTAATGAAAAACTGTTTTTT. As protein: CASSLTGAFNEKLFF.

The chain combines TRBV28 with TRBJ1-3; D is uncertain. Deletions cut 6 bases from V and 5 bases from J, with 14 bases between. The CDR3 loop spans 14 amino acids. CDR1 is MDHEN, CDR2 SYDVKM, per germline. The CDR3 sequence is CASSLPGNRNTIYF. DNA for the CDR3: TGTGCCAGCAGCCTTCCTGGCAATCGAAACACCATATATTTT.

The chain couples TRBV6-5 to TRBJ1-2; no clear D. This CDR3 has 13 amino acids. Germline lookup yields CDR1 MNHEY and CDR2 SVGAGI. V was cut by 6 bases and J by 3 bases, with 11 bases left in between. Written as DNA, the CDR3 is TGTGCCAGCAGCCCGGGAAGATACTATGGCTACACCTTC. Its translation is CASSPGRYYGYTF.

The chain combines TRBV24-1 with TRBJ1-5; unclear D gene. The germline V gene encodes CDR1 KGHDR and CDR2 SFDVKD. The length of the CDR3 is 13 residues. Trimming shortened V by 9 bases and J by 0 bases, and 8 bases separated the two germline ends. The CDR3 nucleotides are TGTGCCACCCAGAGGGCTAGCAATCAGCCCCAGCATTTT. It encodes CATQRASNQPQHF.

A few counts support this clone. The chain employs TRBV2 and TRBJ1-2; D remains ambiguous. CDR1 SNHLY and CDR2 FYNNEI come from the germline V gene. Trimming removed 6 bases at V and 3 bases at J, with 8 bases between. This CDR3 has 12 residues. The CDR3 sequence: CASRREDYGYTF. In DNA, the CDR3 is TGTGCCAGCAGGAGGGAGGACTATGGCTACACCTTC.

The chain combines TRBV25-1 with TRBJ2-7, with 8 bases aligning to TRBD1. CDR3 length equals 14 residues. Germline V lookup: CDR1 MGHDK, CDR2 SYGVNS. With 6 bases clipped from V and 3 bases from J, the junction kept 7 bases outside the gene matches. The CDR3 DNA reads as TGTGCCAGCAGCAGGGGGCCCCTATACTACGAGCAGTACTTC. Translation: CASSRGPLYYEQYF.

In nucleotides, the CDR3 is TGTGCCAGTAGTATAGCGGGTTCGGTACATCAGCCCCAGCATTTT. Translating gives CASSIAGSVHQPQHF. This chain uses TRBV19 with TRBJ1-5; the D is unclear. Germline-derived CDR1 and CDR2 are LNHDA and SQIVND (reference sequence). The CDR3 has 15 residues. V was shortened by 1 base and J by 5 bases, with 12 bases between the two germline ends. Combining the CDR3 with reference TRBV19 and TRBJ1-5 gives the whole variable domain DGGITQSPKYLFRKEGQNVTLSCEQNLNHDAMYWYRQDPGQGLRLIYYSQIVNDFQKGDIAEGYSVSREKKESFPLTVTSAQKNPTAFYLCASSIAGSVHQPQHFGDGTRLSIL.

This clone was seen only once. V usage is TRBV6-5 and J usage is TRBJ2-6; TRBD2 might be the D (6 bases). Trimming stripped 0 bases from V and 3 bases from J, with 6 bases between. The CDR3 length is 15 residues. Germline V gives CDR1 MNHEY, CDR2 SVGAGI. The CDR3, as DNA: TGTGCCAGCAGTTACTCGGGAGGTGGGGCCAACGTCCTGACTTTC. It is translated as CASSYSGGGANVLTF.

The chain uses TRBV4-2 and TRBJ1-2, with 8 bases identical to TRBD1. CDR3 length equals 15 residues. Germline-derived CDR1 and CDR2 are LGHNA and YNFKEQ. V was clipped by 5 bases and J by 7 bases; unmatched bases: 12. CDR3 nucleotide sequence: TGTGCCAGCAGCGAGCCCGGACAGGGAGCTTCTGGCTACACCTTC. This translates into CASSEPGQGASGYTF.

The gene calls are TRBV19 and TRBJ2-3; D possibly corresponds to TRBD2 (6 bases). V lost 2 bases and J lost 2, with 8 bases in between. CDR3 size: 14 residues. Germline CDR1 reads LNHDA; CDR2 reads SQIVND (reference sequence). CDR3 residues: CASSIQLATDTQYF. Written as DNA, the CDR3 is TGTGCCAGTAGTATACAACTAGCCACAGATACGCAGTATTTT.

The chain carries TRBV7-2 and TRBJ1-4; no definite D call. V gave up 5 bases and J gave up 5 bases, with 12 bases separating them. The germline CDR1 and CDR2 sequences are SGHTA and FQGNSA. The CDR3 consists of 14 residues. CDR3 protein: CASSTPGRNEKLFF. Here the CDR3 DNA reads TGTGCCAGCAGCACCCCTGGGCGCAATGAAAAACTGTTTTTT.

This clone was counted a few times. This rearrangement joins TRBV7-2 to TRBJ2-1; 10 bases fit TRBD2. After removal of 7 bases from V and 8 bases from J, the junction contained 14 bases not matched to a gene. This CDR3 is built from 16 residues. Looked up from germline, CDR1 is SGHTA and CDR2 is FQGNSA. CDR3 coding DNA: TGTGCCAGCACCGCCCGGCTAGCGGGAGTTATTGATGAGCAGTTCTTC. This gives the protein CASTARLAGVIDEQFF.

The rearrangement uses TRBV5-1 and TRBJ2-1; the D call may be TRBD1 or TRBD2 (9 bases each). This CDR3 has 19 amino acids. V was pared by 4 bases and J by 2 bases, with 25 bases between. Germline V gene data show CDR1 as SGHRS and CDR2 as YFSETQ. The chain's CDR3 is CASSRQGGSGSSTYNEQFF. CDR3 bases: TGCGCCAGCAGCAGACAGGGGGGTAGCGGGAGTAGTACCTACAATGAGCAGTTCTTC.

The chain uses TRBV11-1 and TRBJ2-7; D is possibly TRBD1 (5 bases). Germline values: CDR1 SGHAT, CDR2 FQDESV (reference sequence). This CDR3 has 12 residues. The V gene lost 1 base and the J gene lost 7 bases, with 8 bases spanning the gap. Here the CDR3 reads CASSLEGKEQYF. CDR3 nucleotide sequence: TGTGCCAGCAGCTTAGAGGGGAAGGAGCAGTACTTC.

This clone showed up just once. This chain connects TRBV28 to TRBJ1-5, with TRBD1 as a possible D gene (5 bases). V was clipped by 5 bases and J by 7 bases, with 12 bases between them. The germline V gene has CDR1 MDHEN and CDR2 SYDVKM. The CDR3 is 13 residues long. CDR3 sequence (DNA): TGTGCCAGCAGTACGCAGGGTTGGCAGCCCCAGCATTTT. Translation: CASSTQGWQPQHF. Full variable domain (remainder filled in from reference TRBV28 and TRBJ1-5): DVKVTQSSRYLVKRTGEKVFLECVQDMDHENMFWYRQDPGLGLRLIYFSYDVKMKEKGDIPEGYSVSREKKERFSLILESASTNQTSMYLCASSTQGWQPQHFGDGTRLSIL.

This sequence joins TRBV18 and TRBJ2-7; TRBD1 agrees at 9 bases. V was clipped by 2 bases and J by 6 bases; unmatched bases: 5. Germline CDR1 reads KGHSH; CDR2 reads LQKENI. CDR3 length: 14 residues. The DNA for the CDR3 is TGTGCCAGCTCACCAAACAGGGGGCTAAGCGAGCAGTACTTC. Its translation: CASSPNRGLSEQYF.

This rearrangement joins TRBV27 to TRBJ2-2, with 8 bases lining up with TRBD2. V gave up 6 bases and J gave up 0 bases; unmatched junction bases: 6. The CDR3 totals 16 residues. From germline, CDR1 is MNHEY and CDR2 SMNVEV (reference sequence). DNA of the CDR3: TGTGCCAGCAGGGAAGCGGGAGTGGCGAACACCGGGGAGCTGTTTTTT. The encoded protein is CASREAGVANTGELFF.